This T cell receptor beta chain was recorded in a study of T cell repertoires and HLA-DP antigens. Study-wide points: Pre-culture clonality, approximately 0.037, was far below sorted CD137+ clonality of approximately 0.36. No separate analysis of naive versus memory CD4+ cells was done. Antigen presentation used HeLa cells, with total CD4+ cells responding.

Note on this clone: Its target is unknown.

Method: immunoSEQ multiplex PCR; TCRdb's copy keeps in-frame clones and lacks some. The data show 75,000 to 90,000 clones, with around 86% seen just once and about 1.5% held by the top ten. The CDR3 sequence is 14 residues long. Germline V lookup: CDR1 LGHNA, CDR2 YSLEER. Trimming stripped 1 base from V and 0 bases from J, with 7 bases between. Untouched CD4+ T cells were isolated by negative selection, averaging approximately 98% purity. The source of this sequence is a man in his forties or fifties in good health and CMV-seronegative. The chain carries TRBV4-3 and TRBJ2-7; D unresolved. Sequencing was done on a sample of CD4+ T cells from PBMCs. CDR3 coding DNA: TGCGCCAGCAGCCAAGCGGAAATCTCCTACGAGCAGTACTTC. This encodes CASSQAEISYEQYF.